The next 2 T cell receptor beta chains were all read from a single sample in a study of vaccination effects on CD4 cells after COVID-19. Their cognate antigens are unknown. Between days 9 and 10 of culture, CD4+ T cells were separated out. TCRdb's copy holds only in-frame clones and misses some; the assay was immunoSEQ multiplex PCR. The profile shows around 40,000 clones, approximately 67% of them singletons. The sample consisted of CD4+ T cells from PBMCs cultured without peptide, taken before COVID-19 vaccination. The receptors derive from a human donor who received a COVID-19 vaccine.

The chain employs TRBV3-1 (or the pseudogene TRBV3-2) and TRBJ1-3; no reliable D call. With 5 bases removed from V and 2 bases from J, the gap between germline ends came to 13 bases. The CDR3 extends over 15 amino acids. Germline loops: CDR1 LGHDT, CDR2 YNNKEL (reference sequence). For the CDR3, the DNA is TGTGCCAGCAGCATTTCATTACTTGCTGGAAACACCATATATTTT. It specifies CASSISLLAGNTIYF.

The CDR3 sequence: CASSDHTNTGELFF. The CDR3, as DNA: TGTGCCAGCAGTGATCACACTAACACCGGGGAGCTGTTTTTT. V usage is TRBV28 and J usage is TRBJ2-2; no firm D call. From germline, CDR1 is MDHEN and CDR2 SYDVKM. The CDR3 is 14 residues long. V dropped 5 bases and J dropped 2 bases, with 9 bases sitting between them.